The next 27 T cell receptor beta chains were all read from a single sample in a study of blood T cell repertoires in COVID-19. Only in-frame clones appear in the TCRdb table, and some are missing; sequencing was by immunoSEQ multiplex PCR. The data contain just under 350,000 clones, around 91% of them singletons. The sequencing sample was made of peripheral blood. All receptors come from a woman aged 18-30 years who had recovered from COVID-19.

V is TRBV24-1 and J is TRBJ2-3; 10 nucleotides line up with TRBD1. The CDR3 contains 18 residues. V was clipped by 5 bases and J by 6 bases; unmatched bases: 16. Per germline, CDR1 KGHDR and CDR2 SFDVKD. The DNA of the CDR3 is TGTGCCACCAGTGCCTACTGGGGGACAGGGGTGGTTGCGGATACGCAGTATTTT. Translation gives CATSAYWGTGVVADTQYF.

This clone showed up just a few times. The V gene is TRBV2, the J gene TRBJ1-6; the D gene is possibly TRBD1 (5 bases). The germline V gene encodes CDR1 SNHLY and CDR2 FYNNEI. The CDR3 runs 14 residues. V gave up 0 bases and J gave up 10 bases, with 10 bases separating them. In DNA form, the CDR3 reads TGTGCCAGCAGTGAAGCCCAGGGAGGATCACCCCTCCACTTT. The encoded protein is CASSEAQGGSPLHF.

The CDR3 loop is CASSHRTGVGGNTIYF. CDR3 in DNA: TGCGCCAGCAGCCACCGGACAGGGGTCGGGGGAAACACCATATATTTT. The chain is built from TRBV4-1 and TRBJ1-3, with 9 bases fitting TRBD1. V was clipped by 3 bases and J by 4 bases; unmatched bases: 7. The germline V gene encodes CDR1 MGHRA and CDR2 YSYEKL. The CDR3 length is 16 residues.

This clone was found once. The chain carries TRBV11-3 and TRBJ2-2; perhaps TRBD2 as D (6 bases). Trimming removed 8 bases at V and 8 bases at J, with 18 bases between. Looked up from germline, CDR1 is SGHNT and CDR2 is YENEEA. The CDR3 has 14 amino acids. The CDR3 is CASRSEEGRGELFF. The CDR3 nucleotides read TGTGCCAGCCGTTCGGAGGAGGGTCGGGGGGAGCTGTTTTTT.

CDR3 DNA sequence: TGTGCCAGCAGCCAAGAATTCCGGCAGGGAATCTCCTACGAGCAGTACGTC. Amino acid sequence: CASSQEFRQGISYEQYV. The chain recombines TRBV3-1 (or the pseudogene TRBV3-2) with TRBJ2-7, with D tentatively TRBD1 (5 bases). The CDR3 is 17 residues long. With 0 bases removed from V and 0 bases from J, the gap between germline ends came to 15 bases. Germline-derived CDR1 and CDR2 are LGHDT and YNNKEL (reference sequence).

The chain couples TRBV5-1 to TRBJ1-1, with D hard to call. The CDR3 consists of 13 residues. CDR1 and CDR2 (germline): SGHRS, YFSETQ. The V end was cut by 9 bases, the J end by 4 bases, with 16 bases between. The CDR3 here is CATSTHTGTEAFF. The DNA of the CDR3 is TGCGCCACCTCGACCCACACGGGCACTGAAGCTTTCTTT.

This chain links TRBV7-2 with TRBJ2-5; D might be TRBD1 (5 bases). Germline V gene data show CDR1 as SGHTA and CDR2 as FQGNSA. This CDR3 has 15 residues. Trimming took 1 base from V and 5 from J, leaving 14 bases between them. The CDR3 sequence is CASSLVSGKSETQYF. The CDR3 nucleotides are TGTGCCAGCAGCTTAGTTTCAGGGAAGAGCGAGACCCAGTACTTC.

This rearrangement joins TRBV6-2 or TRBV6-3 to TRBJ1-1; D gene uncertain. The CDR3 length is 13 residues. V lost 4 bases to trimming and J lost 5 bases, with 11 bases between them. Looked up from germline, CDR1 is MNHEY and CDR2 is SVGEGT. CDR3 DNA: TGTGCCAGCAGTTTCAACTTGTGGACTGAAGCTTTCTTT. Its translation is CASSFNLWTEAFF.

The V and J genes are TRBV5-3 and TRBJ2-1; maybe TRBD1 (5 bases). TRBV5-3 is known as an ORF, though its function is uncertain. Trimming took 1 base from V and 0 from J, leaving 14 bases between them. The CDR3 runs to 17 residues. Here the CDR3 DNA reads TGTGCCAGAAGCTTGTCCTTGCGGACAAGCTCCTACAATGAGCAGTTCTTC. Amino acids: CARSLSLRTSSYNEQFF.

This chain uses TRBV29-1 with TRBJ2-5; the D gene is possibly TRBD2 (5 bases). Germline CDR1 and CDR2: SQVTM and ANQGSEA. Deletions cut 8 bases from V and 1 base from J, with 20 bases between. This CDR3 spans 15 amino acids. The CDR3 region is CSMMTDGVAQETQYF. Written as DNA, the CDR3 is TGCAGCATGATGACGGACGGGGTTGCCCAAGAGACCCAGTACTTC.

This chain joins TRBV4-1 and TRBJ2-7; a possible D gene is TRBD1 (5 bases). The germline gives CDR1 MGHRA, CDR2 YSYEKL. CDR3 size: 14 residues. Between the trimmed V and J ends, which lost 2 bases and 2 bases, there was a span of 10 bases. The CDR3 loop reads CASSQYAGPYEQYV. The CDR3 bases are TGCGCCAGCAGCCAATACGCAGGGCCCTACGAGCAGTACGTC.

This sequence joins TRBV11-2 and TRBJ2-3; TRBD2 aligns across 8 bases. Trimming took 5 bases from V and 2 from J; bases not matched to a gene: 9. This CDR3 spans 16 amino acids. Germline V gene sequence: CDR1 SGHAT, CDR2 FQNNGV. The CDR3, as DNA: TGTGCCAGCAGCCCCGGGACTAGAACTTACACAGATACGCAGTATTTT. Translated: CASSPGTRTYTDTQYF. Using reference TRBV11-2 and TRBJ2-3 for the parts outside the CDR3, the full variable domain is EAGVAQSPRYKIIEKRQSVAFWCNPISGHATLYWYQQILGQGPKLLIQFQNNGVVDDSQLPKDRFSAERLKGVDSTLKIQPAKLEDSAVYLCASSPGTRTYTDTQYFGPGTRLTVL.

The count of this clone is one. The V call is TRBV7-9, the J call TRBJ1-2; TRBD1 agrees at 10 bases. This CDR3 has 16 amino acids. From germline, CDR1 is SEHNR and CDR2 FQNEAQ (reference sequence). J was trimmed by 2 bases and V by 6 bases; bases with no gene match: 9. As DNA, the CDR3 is TGTGCCAGCAGTGCGGACAGGGGGACCGCAAACTATGGCTACACCTTC. Its protein product is CASSADRGTANYGYTF.

The chain is built from TRBV5-1 and TRBJ1-3; perhaps TRBD1 as D (5 bases). CDR1 and CDR2 from the germline V gene are SGHRS and YFSETQ. V was trimmed by 0 bases and J by 1 base, leaving 5 bases between them. The CDR3 runs 14 residues. The CDR3 DNA sequence: TGCGCCAGCAGCTTGGGACAGTCTGGAAACACCATATATTTT. The encoded protein is CASSLGQSGNTIYF.

V and J are TRBV13 and TRBJ1-1; no definite D call. V was clipped by 0 bases and J by 5 bases, with 7 bases between them. The CDR3 has 13 amino acids. The germline CDR1 and CDR2 sequences are PRHDT and FYEKMQ (reference sequence). The CDR3 region has the DNA TGTGCCAGCAGCTTAGGGACTTTTACTGAAGCTTTCTTT. It codes for CASSLGTFTEAFF.

This clone appeared a single time. This chain uses TRBV6-6 with TRBJ2-1; 9 nucleotides agree with TRBD2. The J segment lost 5 bases and the V segment lost 7 bases, leaving 12 bases of the junction unmatched. This CDR3 contains 16 residues. Per germline, CDR1 MNHNY and CDR2 SVGAGI (reference sequence). The CDR3 loop is CASTMGVGGGDNEQFF. The CDR3 DNA reads as TGTGCCAGCACCATGGGTGTTGGCGGGGGGGACAATGAGCAGTTCTTC.

This clone was seen a few times. The chain couples TRBV19 to TRBJ2-2; D gene uncertain. Trimming shortened V by 5 bases and J by 5 bases, and 3 bases separated the two germline ends. CDR3 size: 11 residues. The germline gives CDR1 LNHDA, CDR2 SQIVND (reference sequence). Here the CDR3 reads CASSQTGELFF. CDR3 nucleotides: TGTGCCAGTAGTCAAACCGGGGAGCTGTTTTTT. The full variable domain, its missing parts supplied by reference TRBV19 and TRBJ2-2, is DGGITQSPKYLFRKEGQNVTLSCEQNLNHDAMYWYRQDPGQGLRLIYYSQIVNDFQKGDIAEGYSVSREKKESFPLTVTSAQKNPTAFYLCASSQTGELFFGEGSRLTVL.

V is TRBV6-5 and J is TRBJ2-7; the match to TRBD1 covers 11 bases. CDR1 and CDR2 from the germline V gene are MNHEY and SVGAGI. V was clipped by 9 bases and J by 4 bases; unmatched bases: 5. There are 13 residues in the CDR3. CDR3 DNA sequence: TGTGCCAGTGGGACAGGGGGGGAGTACGAGCAGTACGTC. Translation gives CASGTGGEYEQYV.

The genes are TRBV7-9 and TRBJ1-2; D ambiguous. Germline CDR1 is SEHNR and CDR2 is FQNEAQ (reference sequence). V was shortened by 1 base and J by 5 bases, with 11 bases between the two germline ends. The CDR3 covers 14 residues. The CDR3 sequence is CASSLGGEGYGYTF. The CDR3, as DNA: TGTGCCAGCAGCTTAGGGGGTGAGGGTTATGGCTACACCTTC. Full variable domain (remainder filled in from reference TRBV7-9 and TRBJ1-2): DTGVSQNPRHKITKRGQNVTFRCDPISEHNRLYWYRQTLGQGPEFLTYFQNEAQLEKSRLLSDRFSAERPKGSFSTLEIQRTEQGDSAMYLCASSLGGEGYGYTFGSGTRLTVV.

V and J are TRBV28 and TRBJ1-2; the D is unclear. The CDR3 loop spans 13 amino acids. The germline CDR1 and CDR2 sequences are MDHEN and SYDVKM. Trimming removed 5 bases at V and 4 bases at J, with 11 bases between. The CDR3 here is CASSLTDPYGYTF. The CDR3 nucleotides are TGTGCCAGCAGTCTTACAGACCCCTATGGCTACACCTTC.

V and J are TRBV5-1 and TRBJ2-5; 10 bases line up with TRBD2. Germline CDR1 and CDR2: SGHRS and YFSETQ. This CDR3 has 15 residues. V gave up 6 bases and J gave up 3 bases; unmatched junction bases: 8. CDR3 in amino acids: CASTLSGRSKETQYF. The CDR3 nucleotides read TGCGCCAGCACCCTTAGCGGGAGGAGCAAAGAGACCCAGTACTTC.

V and J are TRBV10-3 and TRBJ1-2; D might be TRBD1 (5 bases). CDR3 length: 14 residues. Germline V CDR1 and CDR2: ENHRY, SYGVKD. V dropped 1 base and J dropped 7 bases, with 13 bases sitting between them. The CDR3 region is CAISEFRGELGYTF. The CDR3 bases are TGTGCCATCAGTGAGTTTCGGGGGGAGCTTGGCTACACCTTC.

The sample holds one count of this clone. The chain uses TRBV5-4 and TRBJ1-6, with D perhaps TRBD1 (6 bases). CDR3 length: 15 residues. Between the trimmed V and J ends, which lost 0 bases and 10 bases, there was a span of 14 bases. In germline, CDR1 is SGHNT, CDR2 YYREEE (reference sequence). The CDR3 nucleotides read TGTGCCAGCAGCTTGGTGGGGGGGACACGCTCACCCCTCCACTTT. The encoded protein is CASSLVGGTRSPLHF.

The chain joins TRBV4-3 to TRBJ2-5, with 9 positions matching TRBD2. The germline CDR1 and CDR2 sequences are LGHNA and YSLEER. This CDR3 has 15 amino acids. The V and J ends lost 0 bases and 4 bases, in that order; junction bases with no gene match: 3. The CDR3 loop is CASSQDRAGGETQYF. The DNA of the CDR3 is TGCGCCAGCAGCCAAGATCGAGCGGGAGGAGAGACCCAGTACTTC.

The chain couples TRBV6-2 or TRBV6-3 to TRBJ2-7; D is perhaps TRBD1 (6 bases). Germline values: CDR1 MNHEY, CDR2 SVGEGT. This CDR3 has 13 amino acids. The DNA of the CDR3 is TGTGCCAGCAGTTTGCAGGGGTCCTCCGAGCAGTACGTC. It codes for CASSLQGSSEQYV.

The chain has TRBV11-2 and TRBJ2-2; possibly TRBD2 for D (5 bases). This CDR3 has 12 residues. V gave up 5 bases and J gave up 8 bases, with 9 bases separating them. The V gene's germline CDR1 is SGHAT and CDR2 FQNNGV. The CDR3 DNA reads as TGTGCCAGCAGCCGAGGGTGGGGGGAGCTGTTTTTT. Its protein product is CASSRGWGELFF.

This clone showed up just once. J is TRBJ2-3 and V is TRBV11-2; 10 nucleotides match TRBD2. Germline assignment: CDR1 SGHAT and CDR2 FQNNGV. With V trimmed by 3 bases and J by 6 bases, 12 bases remained unmatched. This CDR3 spans 17 amino acids. CDR3 nucleotides: TGTGCCAGCAGCTTCTTCCCCCGTCTAGCGGGAGAGGATACGCAGTATTTT. Amino acids: CASSFFPRLAGEDTQYF.